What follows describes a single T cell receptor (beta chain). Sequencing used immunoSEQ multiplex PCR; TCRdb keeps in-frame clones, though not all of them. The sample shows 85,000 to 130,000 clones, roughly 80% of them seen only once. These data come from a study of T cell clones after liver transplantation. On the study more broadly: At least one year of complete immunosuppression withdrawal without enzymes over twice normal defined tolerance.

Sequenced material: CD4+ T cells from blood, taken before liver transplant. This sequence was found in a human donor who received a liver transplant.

The CDR3 protein is CAWKDRAGANVLTF. CDR3 sequence (DNA): TGTGCCTGGAAAGACAGGGCTGGGGCCAACGTCCTGACTTTC. The chain carries TRBV30 and TRBJ2-6, with 7 bases identical to TRBD1. Germline-derived CDR1 and CDR2 are GTSNPN and SVGIG (reference sequence). V gave up 4 bases and J gave up 2 bases; unmatched junction bases: 2. CDR3 size: 14 residues. The full variable domain, completed using reference TRBV30 and TRBJ2-6, is SQTIHQWPATLVQPVGSPLSLECTVEGTSNPNLYWYRQAAGRGLQLLFYSVGIGQISSEVPQNLSASRPQDRQFILSSKKLLLSDSGFYLCAWKDRAGANVLTFGAGSRLTVL.